This T cell receptor (beta chain) was identified during a study of response to subunit inactivated influenza vaccine. Points from the study as a whole: The authors proposed limited new T cell recruitment per seasonal influenza vaccination.

The germline CDR1 and CDR2 sequences are PRHDT and FYEKMQ (reference sequence). The CDR3 has 16 amino acids. V was cut by 4 bases and J by 0 bases, with 13 bases left in between. In regard to this clonotype: Its target is unknown.

TCRdb passed the RT-PCR reads through MiXCR, listing each CDR3 protein once. Of about 780,000 distinct CDR3 sequences detected, less than 20% appear once; the ten largest clones hold about a tenth. Source: PBMCs from blood, taken less than 6 days after vaccination. The clonotype originates from a man in his fifties who received an inactivated influenza vaccine. The V and J genes are TRBV13 and TRBJ2-1; D is possibly TRBD2 (6 bases). The CDR3 DNA follows: TGTGCCAGCAGCTCGGGACTCGGGAGCTCCTACAATGAGCAGTTCTTC. This codes for CASSSGLGSSYNEQFF.